The TCR beta chain described here comes from a study of blood T cell repertoires in COVID-19. TCRdb keeps only in-frame clones here, not all; method: immunoSEQ multiplex PCR. In the table there are some 320,000 clones, approximately 85% of which are singletons. The receptor comes from a human donor in a cohort sampled during active COVID-19. Source material: peripheral blood.

The CDR3 spells CASSTRTGGTGNTIYF. The CDR3 DNA is TGTGCCAGCAGCACTCGGACAGGCGGGACTGGAAACACCATATATTTT. The rearrangement links TRBV14 to TRBJ1-3; 7 nucleotides align to TRBD1. The V and J ends lost 5 bases and 2 bases, in that order; junction bases with no gene match: 9. Germline V gene data show CDR1 as SGHDN and CDR2 as FVKESK. CDR3 length: 16 residues.